A single sample gave rise to the 2 T cell receptor beta chains below, sequenced in a study of OX40 agonist ivuxolimab in advanced cancers. Here immunoSEQ multiplex PCR was the method, and the copy in TCRdb shows in-frame clones only, minus some. The profile shows 60,000 to 65,000 clones, roughly 91% of them singletons. The input for sequencing was CD4+ or CD8+ T cells sorted from blood, taken in a trial of the OX40 agonist ivuxolimab. The receptors come from an adult with an advanced solid tumor such as melanoma, head and neck, liver or kidney cancer.

V gene TRBV10-1 combines with J gene TRBJ2-7; either TRBD1 or TRBD2 may supply D (5 bases each). Germline CDR1 is WNHNN and CDR2 is SYGVQD (reference sequence). V was pared by 6 bases and J by 3 bases, with 18 bases between. This CDR3 has 15 amino acids. CDR3 nucleotide sequence: TGCGCCAGCAGCGCTGGGACCGAGAGGAACTACGAGCAGTACTTC. This codes for CASSAGTERNYEQYF.

The table lists this clone with a few counts. A junction boundary mismatches the germline segment, possibly from a read error. The rearrangement links TRBV7-7 to TRBJ2-7; possible D gene TRBD2, 5 bases. CDR3 size: 13 residues. CDR1 and CDR2 (germline): SSHAT, FNYEAQ (reference sequence). CDR3 sequence reads: CASSLALDSEQYF. The CDR3 DNA reads TGTGCTAGCAGCTTAGCGCTGGACTCCGAGCAGTACTTC.